These 15 T cell receptor beta chains share one sample of origin, sequenced in a study of blood T cell repertoires in COVID-19. Sequencing was performed with immunoSEQ multiplex PCR; in TCRdb, only in-frame clones are kept and a portion is missing. The sample shows 200,000 or so clones, roughly 87% of them seen only once. Specimen: peripheral blood. These receptor sequences come from a man aged 35 to 55 with active or convalescent COVID-19.

V and J are TRBV4-1 and TRBJ1-2; D gene ambiguous. CDR3 length: 15 residues. Germline CDR1 and CDR2: MGHRA and YSYEKL. Between the trimmed V and J ends, which lost 2 bases and 2 bases, there was a span of 12 bases. The CDR3 region is CASSQQEGSNYGYTF. CDR3 sequence (DNA): TGCGCCAGCAGCCAACAGGAGGGTTCCAACTATGGCTACACCTTC.

The chain couples TRBV28 to TRBJ1-6, with 7 nucleotides matching TRBD1. V was pared by 7 bases and J by 6 bases, with 12 bases of the junction left unmatched. This CDR3 has 16 amino acids. Germline V gene lookup returns CDR1 MDHEN and CDR2 SYDVKM. The CDR3, as DNA: TGTGCCAGCACCGGGACAGTTCCTACCAGTAATTCACCCCTCCACTTT. It translates to CASTGTVPTSNSPLHF.

The genes are TRBV19 and TRBJ2-1; the match to TRBD2 covers 7 bases. J was trimmed by 9 bases and V by 5 bases; bases with no gene match: 10. The CDR3 covers 14 residues. Germline lookup yields CDR1 LNHDA and CDR2 SQIVND (reference sequence). CDR3 amino acids: CASSVPGLISEQFF. CDR3 sequence (DNA): TGTGCCAGTAGTGTACCGGGACTAATTAGTGAGCAGTTCTTC.

This clone appeared a few times. This chain links TRBV7-9 with TRBJ1-2; D is uncertain. Trimming shortened V by 6 bases and J by 3 bases, and 14 bases separated the two germline ends. The CDR3 sequence is 14 residues long. Germline V CDR1 and CDR2: SEHNR, FQNEAQ (reference sequence). The DNA of the CDR3 is TGTGCCAGCAGTCCACAGAGCGGGTACTATGGCTACACCTTC. Its protein is CASSPQSGYYGYTF.

The genes are TRBV11-2 and TRBJ2-5; 11 nucleotides align to TRBD2. The germline V gene encodes CDR1 SGHAT and CDR2 FQNNGV. The CDR3 totals 16 residues. The V segment lost 2 bases and the J segment 2 bases; nucleotides outside the gene matches: 4. CDR3 nucleotides: TGTGCCAGCAGCTTACTGGGACTAGCGGCGCAAGAGACCCAGTACTTC. This sequence encodes CASSLLGLAAQETQYF.

This clone was found once. V and J are TRBV5-1 and TRBJ2-7; a possible D gene is TRBD1 (8 bases). Germline CDR1 and CDR2: SGHRS and YFSETQ. V was cut by 4 bases and J by 6 bases, with 20 bases left in between. The CDR3 has 15 amino acids. The CDR3 DNA sequence: TGCGCCAGCAGCCACGGACAGGGAGGGAAGTCCGAGCAGTACTTC. Its protein is CASSHGQGGKSEQYF. Complete variable domain (other parts from reference TRBV5-1 and TRBJ2-7): KAGVTQTPRYLIKTRGQQVTLSCSPISGHRSVSWYQQTPGQGLQFLFEYFSETQRNKGNFPGRFSGRQFSNSRSEMNVSTLELGDSALYLCASSHGQGGKSEQYFGPGTRLTVT.

This chain links TRBV18 with TRBJ2-3; TRBD2 matches 14 bases. The CDR3 sequence is 17 residues long. V lost 3 bases to trimming and J lost 14 bases; unmatched junction nucleotides: 16. The V gene's germline CDR1 is KGHSH and CDR2 LQKENI. CDR3 sequence: CASSPGGLAGGIGDLYF. As DNA, the CDR3 is TGTGCCAGCTCACCGGGCGGACTAGCGGGGGGCATTGGCGATCTGTATTTT. Full variable domain (remainder filled in from reference TRBV18 and TRBJ2-3): NAGVMQNPRHLVRRRGQEARLRCSPMKGHSHVYWYRQLPEEGLKFMVYLQKENIIDESGMPKERFSAEFPKEGPSILRIQQVVRGDSAAYFCASSPGGLAGGIGDLYFGPGTRLTVL.

This sequence joins TRBV2 and TRBJ2-5, with 13 nucleotides matching TRBD2. The CDR3 spans 13 residues. Germline-derived CDR1 and CDR2 are SNHLY and FYNNEI. Trimming cost V 10 bases and J 5 bases; bases outside gene matches: 4. The CDR3 sequence: CAMATSGRETQYF. The CDR3 bases are TGTGCCATGGCGACTAGCGGGAGGGAGACCCAGTACTTC.

The J gene is TRBJ2-7, the V gene TRBV5-1, with 11 nucleotides matching TRBD2. The germline V gene encodes CDR1 SGHRS and CDR2 YFSETQ. The J segment lost 4 bases and the V segment lost 2 bases, leaving 14 bases of the junction unmatched. The CDR3 loop spans 18 amino acids. The CDR3 region is CASSFRLAGGINRYEQYF. CDR3 DNA sequence: TGCGCCAGCAGCTTTCGCCTAGCGGGGGGCATTAACAGATACGAGCAGTACTTC.

The chain uses TRBV19 and TRBJ2-5, with D tentatively TRBD1 (5 bases). Germline lookup yields CDR1 LNHDA and CDR2 SQIVND (reference sequence). This CDR3 has 15 residues. V lost 4 bases, J lost 2 bases, and 14 bases lay in between. CDR3 nucleotide sequence: TGTGCCAGTAGTACGATGACAGCCGCTCAAGAGACCCAGTACTTC. Its translation: CASSTMTAAQETQYF.

This clone occurred once. The chain links TRBV5-6 to TRBJ1-5, with a weak D call TRBD1 (5 bases). V lost 0 bases, J lost 2 bases, and 12 bases lay in between. Germline-derived CDR1 and CDR2 are SGHDT and YYEEEE. The CDR3 is 16 amino acids. The CDR3 sequence is CASSLGGQGGNQPQHF. The CDR3 nucleotides are TGTGCCAGCAGCTTGGGTGGGCAGGGTGGCAATCAGCCCCAGCATTTT. Together with reference TRBV5-6 and TRBJ1-5, the CDR3 gives the full variable domain: DAGVTQSPTHLIKTRGQQVTLRCSPKSGHDTVSWYQQALGQGPQFIFQYYEEEERQRGNFPDRFSGHQFPNYSSELNVNALLLGDSALYLCASSLGGQGGNQPQHFGDGTRLSIL.

The V and J genes are TRBV7-2 and TRBJ1-1; D gene ambiguous. Germline CDR1 and CDR2: SGHTA and FQGNSA. This CDR3 contains 13 residues. V lost 4 bases, J lost 8 bases, and 14 bases lay in between. The CDR3, as DNA: TGTGCCAGCAGCTACCCCGCAGGCCTAGAAGCTTTCTTT. Residues: CASSYPAGLEAFF.

This rearrangement joins TRBV28 to TRBJ2-5; perhaps TRBD2 as D (5 bases). In germline, CDR1 is MDHEN, CDR2 SYDVKM. V lost 3 bases to trimming and J lost 5 bases, with 16 bases between them. The CDR3 has 15 amino acids. CDR3 protein: CASSLRAYKQETQYF. The CDR3 nucleotides are TGTGCCAGCAGTTTGCGGGCCTACAAGCAGGAGACCCAGTACTTC.

The CDR3 DNA follows: TGCGCCAGCAGCTCGTTGACAGGCCTGATGGGCTACACCTTC. This codes for CASSSLTGLMGYTF. V usage is TRBV5-1 and J usage is TRBJ1-2, with a possible D match to TRBD1 (6 bases). Trimming removed 3 bases from V and 8 bases from J, with 17 bases in between. Germline CDR1 and CDR2: SGHRS and YFSETQ. The CDR3 spans 14 residues. Variable domain in full (rest from reference TRBV5-1 and TRBJ1-2): KAGVTQTPRYLIKTRGQQVTLSCSPISGHRSVSWYQQTPGQGLQFLFEYFSETQRNKGNFPGRFSGRQFSNSRSEMNVSTLELGDSALYLCASSSLTGLMGYTFGSGTRLTVV.

This chain uses TRBV24-1 with TRBJ2-3; 10 nucleotides agree with TRBD1. Trimming removed 7 bases from V and 5 bases from J; junction bases left unmatched: 5. The CDR3 has 14 amino acids. Per germline, CDR1 KGHDR and CDR2 SFDVKD. CDR3 coding DNA: TGTGCCACCAGAGGGACAGGGGAAGGAGATACGCAGTATTTT. The encoded protein is CATRGTGEGDTQYF.